The clone carrying this T cell receptor (beta chain) has only a few counts. Antigen: not known. The source of the sample is a study of response to subunit inactivated influenza vaccine. Notes on the study in general: With each seasonal influenza vaccination, the authors suggested, few new T cells are recruited.

CDR1 DFQATT and CDR2 SNEGSKA come from the germline V gene (reference sequence). The CDR3 is made up of 14 amino acids. Trimming cost V 6 bases and J 14 bases, with 27 bases left between them. TCRdb called the RT-PCR reads again in MiXCR, with one record for every CDR3 protein. This repertoire shows over 400,000 distinct CDR3 sequences, approximately 12% found once; its top ten account for about 12%. This clonotype was obtained from a man in his fifties who received an inactivated influenza vaccine. Sequenced here: PBMCs from blood, sampled 45 days after vaccination. The V and J genes are TRBV20-1 and TRBJ2-3; D may match TRBD1 or TRBD2 (6 bases each). CDR3 sequence: CSADLGRDNGGGYF. CDR3 bases: TGCAGTGCCGACCTGGGAAGGGACAACGGGGGAGGGTATTTT.